This entry lists 18 T cell receptor beta chains sequenced from one sample in a study of shared clonotypes between healthy human individuals (dated by TCRdb to the early 2020s). The library was made by the immunoSEQ multiplex PCR assay. TCRdb took over this immuneACCESS table, retaining in-frame rearrangements with V and J assigned. Such tables are incomplete; in checked studies, under half of the missing clones stem from an unresolved V gene, and the remainder is unexplained. Across this sample there are about 1 million clones, with around 78% seen only once. The ten largest clones represent 0.52% of the sample. The sequenced sample consisted of memory CD4+ T cells from PBMCs. Read against the paper, the sample's cell subset or site label means: CD45RA-negative fraction. These receptor sequences come from a man aged 18 to 35 in good health. Some clones in this sample may be carry-over from other donors' samples.

The CDR3 reads CASSKQGQDIQYF. Here the CDR3 DNA reads TGTGCCAGCAGCAAACAGGGTCAGGACATTCAGTACTTC. The chain couples TRBV7-2 to TRBJ2-4; D perhaps matches TRBD1 (6 bases). CDR3 size: 13 residues. Looked up from germline, CDR1 is SGHTA and CDR2 is FQGNSA. V shed 5 bases and J shed 8 bases, with 13 bases lying between them.

The V call is TRBV9, the J call TRBJ2-2; 7 nucleotides align to TRBD1. Germline CDR1 SGDLS, CDR2 YYNGEE. This CDR3 is 16 amino acids long. V dropped 3 bases and J dropped 5; count of bases not matched to a gene: 10. This CDR3 reads CASSGGPTGKTGELFF. The CDR3 nucleotides are TGTGCCAGCAGCGGGGGACCGACAGGGAAAACCGGGGAGCTGTTTTTT.

The genes are TRBV5-1 and TRBJ1-2; D remains unclear. V was pared by 0 bases and J by 6 bases, with 9 bases between. Germline V CDR1 and CDR2: SGHRS, YFSETQ. There are 13 residues in the CDR3. This chain's CDR3 is CASSLAPLNGYTF. Here the CDR3 DNA reads TGCGCCAGCAGCTTGGCCCCGCTGAATGGCTACACCTTC.

The chain joins TRBV5-1 to TRBJ2-3, with D possibly TRBD2 on 7 matching bases. V dropped 4 bases and J dropped 6 bases, with 15 bases sitting between them. The germline CDR1 and CDR2 sequences are SGHRS and YFSETQ. This CDR3 is built from 14 residues. CDR3 loop: CASSQAGHTDTQYF. The DNA of the CDR3 is TGCGCCAGCAGCCAAGCGGGACACACGGATACGCAGTATTTT.

This sequence joins TRBV7-8 and TRBJ2-3; 7 bases align to TRBD1. V gave up 6 bases and J gave up 1 base; unmatched junction bases: 10. CDR3 length: 16 amino acids. Germline V lookup: CDR1 SGHVS, CDR2 FQNEAQ. The CDR3 sequence is CASRDDRDRGTDTQYF. The CDR3 bases are TGTGCCAGCAGGGACGACAGGGACCGGGGCACAGATACGCAGTATTTT.

V usage is TRBV5-6 and J usage is TRBJ2-7, with TRBD1 identical over 8 bases. V trimming: 5 bases; J trimming: 1 base; junction bases outside the gene matches: 5. The CDR3 covers 14 residues. Germline assignment: CDR1 SGHDT and CDR2 YYEEEE. CDR3 sequence (DNA): TGTGCCAGCAGACAACAGGGGGTATCCTACGAGCAGTACTTC. It translates to CASRQQGVSYEQYF.

This chain links TRBV4-1 with TRBJ1-5, with 10 bases that match TRBD1. Germline V gene data show CDR1 as MGHRA and CDR2 as YSYEKL. The CDR3 length is 16 residues. Trimming removed 2 bases from V and 8 bases from J; junction bases left unmatched: 9. The CDR3 DNA is TGCGCCAGCAGCCAACGGTTGACAGGGGGCACGGAGCCCCAGCATTTT. Its translation: CASSQRLTGGTEPQHF.

The chain is built from TRBV6-5 and TRBJ1-5; tentatively, D is TRBD1 (5 bases). V was shortened by 5 bases and J by 0 bases, with 11 bases between the two germline ends. CDR1 and CDR2 (germline): MNHEY, SVGAGI. This CDR3 is 15 amino acids long. The chain's CDR3 is CASSLGRSSNQPQHF. In DNA form, the CDR3 reads TGTGCCAGCAGTCTGGGACGGTCTAGCAATCAGCCCCAGCATTTT.

This chain connects TRBV5-1 to TRBJ2-5; TRBD1 matches at 8 bases. The CDR3 has 15 amino acids. Germline-derived CDR1 and CDR2 are SGHRS and YFSETQ. The junction had 6 bases not matched to a gene; V was cut back by 0 bases and J by 5 bases. As DNA, the CDR3 is TGCGCCAGCAGCTTGGGACAGGGGTTGCCTGAGACCCAGTACTTC. It codes for CASSLGQGLPETQYF.

This clone was observed a few times. CDR3 coding DNA: TGTGCCAGCAGTCTTGGGACATTTCAAGAGACCCAGTACTTC. Translation: CASSLGTFQETQYF. The genes are TRBV28 and TRBJ2-5; D might be TRBD1 (6 bases). The CDR3 runs to 14 residues. V lost 5 bases, J lost 2 bases, and 12 bases lay in between. The germline CDR1 and CDR2 sequences are MDHEN and SYDVKM.

The V call is TRBV2, the J call TRBJ1-2, with D maybe TRBD1 (5 bases). Trimming cost V 6 bases and J 4 bases, with 18 bases left between them. There are 15 residues in the CDR3. Germline V gives CDR1 SNHLY, CDR2 FYNNEI. This CDR3 is CASREEIKGAYGYTF. CDR3 nucleotide sequence: TGTGCCAGCAGGGAGGAAATTAAAGGGGCCTATGGCTACACCTTC.

This clone was observed a handful of times. This chain uses TRBV25-1 with TRBJ2-2; 8 nucleotides align to TRBD2. Germline CDR1 reads MGHDK; CDR2 reads SYGVNS. J lost 5 bases, V lost 3 bases, and 11 bases had no gene match. CDR3 length equals 17 residues. The CDR3 here is CASSDPGVAGRTGELFF. CDR3 coding DNA: TGTGCCAGCAGTGACCCCGGGGTAGCGGGAAGGACCGGGGAGCTGTTTTTT.

This clone was counted many times. V and J are TRBV28 and TRBJ2-4; 8 bases are a match to TRBD1. CDR1 and CDR2 (germline): MDHEN, SYDVKM. V lost 5 bases to trimming and J lost 0 bases; unmatched junction nucleotides: 3. The CDR3 spans 15 residues. The CDR3 loop is CASSTTGVAKNIQYF. Written as DNA, the CDR3 is TGTGCCAGCAGTACGACAGGGGTAGCCAAAAACATTCAGTACTTC.

The J gene is TRBJ1-5, the V gene TRBV5-1; TRBD1 might be the D (5 bases). Germline V gives CDR1 SGHRS, CDR2 YFSETQ. Trimming removed 3 bases at V and 4 bases at J, with 14 bases between. The CDR3 loop spans 15 amino acids. Here the CDR3 reads CASSSSGTANQPQHF. Here the CDR3 DNA reads TGCGCCAGCAGCTCTAGCGGGACGGCTAATCAGCCCCAGCATTTT.

Concerning this clone: Other DNA variants within this sample encode the same CDR3. The V gene is TRBV5-1, the J gene TRBJ1-1; D gene uncertain. Trimming left V 0 bases short and J 1 base short, with 4 bases between. This CDR3 is 13 amino acids long. The germline V gene encodes CDR1 SGHRS and CDR2 YFSETQ. In nucleotides, the CDR3 is TGCGCCAGCAGCTTGGCGGGGAACACTGAAGCTTTCTTT. Translation gives CASSLAGNTEAFF.

As concerns this clone: This sample includes further DNA sequences coding for the same CDR3. This chain's CDR3 is CASSPGTGVTGANVLTF. The CDR3 region has the DNA TGTGCCAGCAGCCCGGGGACAGGGGTAACTGGGGCCAACGTCCTGACTTTC. The chain recombines TRBV5-4 with TRBJ2-6, with 10 positions matching TRBD1. This CDR3 is 17 amino acids long. Germline assignment: CDR1 SGHNT and CDR2 YYREEE (reference sequence). Trimming took 4 bases from V and 2 from J; bases not matched to a gene: 6.

This clone was recorded a few times. This sequence joins TRBV9 and TRBJ2-2; a weak D match, TRBD2 (5 bases). Germline V CDR1 and CDR2: SGDLS, YYNGEE. This CDR3 spans 16 amino acids. Trimming pared 4 bases from V and 5 bases from J, leaving 18 bases between. The CDR3 bases are TGTGCCAGCAGCCCCAGAATTTGGGAGAATACCGGGGAGCTGTTTTTT. Amino acid sequence: CASSPRIWENTGELFF.

The chain recombines TRBV19 with TRBJ2-7, with D unclear. The germline gives CDR1 LNHDA, CDR2 SQIVND (reference sequence). V shed 4 bases and J shed 2 bases, with 15 bases lying between them. The CDR3 contains 15 residues. The CDR3 here is CASSTQTGPPYEQYF. CDR3 nucleotides: TGTGCCAGTAGTACTCAAACTGGACCACCCTACGAGCAGTACTTC.